The present TCR beta chain was sequenced within a study of OX40 agonist ivuxolimab in advanced cancers. Libraries were prepared by immunoSEQ multiplex PCR; TCRdb keeps only in-frame clonotypes and omits some of them. The sample records about 20,000 clones, 86% being singletons. This specimen consisted of CD4+ or CD8+ T cells sorted from blood, obtained in a trial of the OX40 agonist ivuxolimab. The source is an adult with an advanced solid tumor such as melanoma, head and neck, liver or kidney cancer.

The CDR3 nucleotides read TGTGCCAGCAGTTCCTGGACAGGGAAGGACGAGACCCAGTACTTC. It encodes CASSSWTGKDETQYF. This chain uses TRBV27 with TRBJ2-5, with TRBD1 identical over 8 bases. V was clipped by 4 bases and J by 5 bases; unmatched bases: 9. Germline assignment: CDR1 MNHEY and CDR2 SMNVEV (reference sequence). CDR3 length: 15 amino acids.